This T cell receptor beta chain was retrieved from a study of blood T cell repertoires in COVID-19. Study context: The United States, Italy and Spain supplied acute and convalescent COVID-19 samples. In each case, the material was cDNA or gDNA derived from T cells, B-cell-depleted T cells, or PBMCs.

This table comes from immunoSEQ multiplex PCR, and its TCRdb copy is limited to in-frame clones, with some not included. The table shows 110,000 or so clones, with roughly three quarters occurring only once. CDR3 length: 13 residues. V shed 7 bases, J shed 7 bases, and the junction held 8 bases outside the gene matches. Germline CDR1 is MDHEN and CDR2 is SYDVKM. The chain uses TRBV28 and TRBJ1-2; 8 bases line up with TRBD1. Sequencing used peripheral blood. The origin of this receptor is a human donor in a cohort sampled during active COVID-19. The CDR3 sequence: CASTLGQGGGYTF. Here the CDR3 DNA reads TGTGCCAGCACTCTCGGACAGGGAGGTGGCTACACCTTC.